A selection of T cell receptor beta chains follows, all from one sample in a study of Graves' ophthalmopathy and Graves' hyperthyroidism. A single record per CDR3 protein comes from TCRdb applying MiXCR to the multiplex PCR reads. This table holds a few hundred thousand distinct CDR3 sequences, just under 40% found once. The sample was peripheral blood or thyroid tissue (not recorded which). The receptors were gathered from an adult man with Graves' hyperthyroidism. Both conserved end residues are part of each CDR3. A D gene is named only where the DNA matches it firmly. Clone sizes are given selectively: once, few, many, or a class where the clone is expanded.

TRBJ2-7,.,TRBV29-1,.,CSFSFQGFANPSYEQYF,TGCAGTTTCAGCTTCCAGGGGTTTGCCAACCCTTCCTACGAGCAGTACTTC
TRBJ2-4,few,TRBV7-9,.,CASKGQTANIQYF,TGTGCCAGCAAGGGGCAGACGGCAAACATTCAGTACTTC
TRBJ2-2,few,TRBV6-1,.,CASSALRGTGELFF,TGTGCCAGCAGTGCCCTCCGCGGAACCGGGGAGCTGTTTTTT
TRBJ1-5,many,TRBV20-1,.,CSAKGSNNQPQHF,TGCAGTGCTAAAGGGTCGAACAATCAGCCCCAGCATTTT
TRBJ1-1,many,TRBV6-5,.,CASSLRSYTEAFF,TGTGCCAGCAGTTTAAGGAGTTACACTGAAGCTTTCTTT
TRBJ1-2,few,TRBV29-1,.,CSLTAPGGYTF,TGCAGCCTCACCGCCCCAGGGGGCTACACCTTC
TRBJ1-5,.,TRBV7-2,.,CASSLVQVIQETQHF,TGTGCCAGCAGCTTAGTGCAAGTCATACAAGAGACCCAGCATTTT
TRBJ1-2,many,TRBV27,.,CASSLRPVNYGYTF,TGTGCCAGCAGTTTGAGACCGGTAAACTATGGCTACACCTTC
TRBJ1-5,.,TRBV19,TRBD1,CASNPPPGQYQPQHF,TGTGCCAGTAATCCTCCGCCGGGACAGTATCAGCCCCAGCATTTT
TRBJ1-2,few,TRBV19,.,CASSMGFTRNGYTF,TGTGCCAGTAGTATGGGGTTTACAAGGAATGGCTACACCTTC
TRBJ1-1,.,TRBV7-2,.,CTSSLTRDTEAFF,TGTACCAGCAGCTTAACTAGGGACACTGAAGCTTTCTTT
TRBJ1-2,many,TRBV27,.,CASSPGKGYTF,TGTGCCAGCAGCCCGGGTAAGGGCTACACCTTC
TRBJ2-5,many,TRBV6-6,.,CASSRDMLKTQYF,TGTGCCAGCAGTCGGGACATGCTAAAGACCCAGTACTTC
TRBJ2-7,many,TRBV11-3,TRBD2,CASSFAPSGSVLYEQYF,TGTGCCAGCAGCTTTGCTCCTAGCGGGAGTGTACTCTACGAGCAGTACTTC
TRBJ2-1,.,TRBV24-1,.,CATSDLSSYNEQFF,TGTGCCACCAGTGATTTGAGCTCCTACAATGAGCAGTTCTTC
TRBJ2-7,many,TRBV6-5,TRBD2,CASRKLAGHYEQYF,TGTGCCAGCAGAAAACTAGCGGGCCACTACGAGCAGTACTTC
TRBJ2-1,.,TRBV24-1,.,CATSDAKGSNEQFF,TGTGCCACCAGTGATGCTAAAGGGTCCAATGAGCAGTTCTTC
TRBJ1-5,once,TRBV10-3,TRBD1,CAISRQGEVAQHF,TGTGCCATCAGTAGACAGGGAGAGGTGGCCCAGCATTTT
TRBJ1-2,.,TRBV19,TRBD1,CASSHRQGGYGYTF,TGTGCCAGTAGCCATAGACAGGGAGGCTATGGCTACACCTTC
TRBJ1-3,many,TRBV13,.,CASSLVGENTIYF,TGTGCCAGCAGCTTAGTCGGGGAAAACACCATATATTTT
TRBJ1-5,many,TRBV2,TRBD1,CASSTDRGLHQPQHF,TGTGCCAGCAGTACGGACAGGGGGCTGCATCAGCCCCAGCATTTT
TRBJ2-2,.,TRBV12-5,.,CASGLVRVVEPGELFF,TGTGCTAGTGGTTTGGTACGGGTAGTGGAGCCCGGGGAGCTGTTTTTT
TRBJ1-2,many,TRBV9,TRBD1,CASSVTGDSNGYTF,TGTGCCAGCAGCGTTACAGGGGATTCCAATGGCTACACCTTC
TRBJ2-7,.,TRBV6-1,.,CASSDPQGLGYEQYF,TGTGCCAGCAGTGACCCCCAGGGACTTGGCTACGAGCAGTACTTC
TRBJ1-2,.,TRBV12-3/TRBV12-4,.,CASNNPRDNSIGYTF,TGTGCCAGCAATAACCCCCGGGACAATTCGATCGGATACACCTTC
TRBJ1-2,many,TRBV25-1,TRBD1,CASSDLDREGRGYTF,TGTGCCAGCAGTGACCTGGACAGGGAAGGGCGGGGCTACACCTTC
TRBJ1-2,many,TRBV5-1,TRBD1,CASSLSPGQGDYGYTF,TGCGCCAGCAGCCTATCGCCGGGACAGGGTGACTATGGCTACACCTTC
TRBJ2-5,.,TRBV10-2,TRBD1,CASQGQGAGETQYF,TGCGCCAGCCAGGGACAGGGGGCAGGAGAGACCCAGTACTTC
TRBJ1-2,many,TRBV3-1,.,CASSQGPTGSNYGYTF,TGTGCCAGCAGCCAAGGTCCTACAGGGTCCAACTATGGCTACACCTTC
TRBJ2-5,many,TRBV24-1,.,CATSGMQNQETQYF,TGTGCCACCAGCGGAATGCAGAACCAAGAGACCCAGTACTTC
TRBJ2-7,many,TRBV9,TRBD2,CASSVAGLAGNEQYF,TGTGCCAGCAGCGTAGCGGGACTAGCGGGTAACGAGCAGTACTTC
TRBJ2-7,.,TRBV6-5,TRBD1,CASSRTGGHVYEQYF,TGTGCCAGCAGTCGGACAGGGGGTCATGTCTACGAGCAGTACTTC
TRBJ2-7,.,TRBV15,.,CATSRDGGLEQYF,TGTGCCACCAGCAGAGATGGTGGGCTCGAGCAGTACTTC
TRBJ1-6,.,TRBV5-1,.,CASSLADRQSSYNSPLHF,TGCGCCAGCAGCTTGGCCGACAGGCAGAGCTCCTATAATTCACCCCTCCACTTT
TRBJ1-1,.,TRBV5-6,.,CASSPGGKAFF,TGTGCCAGCAGCCCGGGAGGGAAGGCTTTCTTT
TRBJ2-5,many,TRBV7-9,.,CASSPRSQRAETQYF,TGTGCCAGCAGCCCCAGGTCCCAACGAGCCGAGACCCAGTACTTC
TRBJ2-1,.,TRBV7-8,TRBD2,CASRRSGGFFEQFF,TGTGCCAGCAGACGTAGCGGGGGGTTTTTTGAGCAGTTCTTC
TRBJ1-1,few,TRBV9,TRBD1,CASSPTPFPGQVWSTEAFF,TGTGCCAGCAGTCCCACCCCATTCCCGGGACAGGTGTGGAGCACTGAAGCTTTCTTT
TRBJ2-2,few,TRBV6-5,TRBD1,CASSYSISGGAPGELFF,TGTGCCAGCAGTTACTCTATTTCAGGGGGCGCCCCCGGGGAGCTGTTTTTT
TRBJ2-7,.,TRBV10-3,TRBD1,CATQQGWGAYEQYF,TGTGCCACCCAACAGGGGTGGGGTGCCTACGAGCAGTACTTC
TRBJ2-5,.,TRBV7-9,TRBD1,CASSRTGTGLDTQYF,TGTGCCAGCAGCCGCACCGGGACAGGGTTAGACACCCAGTACTTC
TRBJ2-3,.,TRBV20-1,TRBD2,CSALVGLAGGSTDTQYF,TGCAGTGCCCTAGTGGGACTAGCGGGAGGATCCACAGATACGCAGTATTTT
TRBJ1-1,many,TRBV5-1,.,CASSLAARTNTEAFF,TGCGCCAGCAGCTTGGCCGCAAGAACGAACACTGAAGCTTTCTTT
TRBJ2-7,many,TRBV4-1,.,CASSPPAELEQYF,TGCGCCAGCAGCCCCCCCGCGGAGCTCGAGCAGTACTTC
TRBJ1-3,few,TRBV9,.,CASSAPARNTIYF,TGTGCCAGCAGCGCCCCAGCTCGAAACACCATATATTTT
TRBJ1-2,once,TRBV19,.,CASKQLGIRSSGNTF,TGTGCCAGTAAGCAGCTGGGTATCAGAAGCTCTGGAAACACCTTC
TRBJ1-4,.,TRBV10-3,.,CAIMPSGEKLFF,TGTGCCATCATGCCATCAGGTGAAAAACTGTTTTTT
TRBJ1-5,.,TRBV12-3/TRBV12-4,.,CASSFFSNQPQHF,TGTGCCAGCAGTTTTTTCAGTAATCAGCCCCAGCATTTT
TRBJ1-6,many,TRBV25-1,.,CASSERAALYNSPLHF,TGTGCCAGCAGTGAACGGGCCGCGCTTTATAATTCACCCCTCCACTTT
TRBJ1-2,many,TRBV7-9,.,CASARGGVNYGYTF,TGTGCCAGCGCCCGAGGAGGGGTTAACTATGGCTACACCTTC
TRBJ1-1,.,TRBV19,.,CASSRAGGTEAFF,TGTGCCAGTAGCCGGGCAGGAGGCACTGAAGCTTTCTTT
TRBJ2-7,many,TRBV29-1,.,CSAGGTGAYEQYF,TGCAGCGCCGGGGGGACAGGAGCCTACGAGCAGTACTTC